Listed below are T cell receptor beta chains from one sample, sequenced in a study of metastatic and nonmetastatic thyroid tumors. TCRdb reanalyzed the PCR reads with MiXCR. The sample gives approximately 15,000 clones, 15% to 20% of which show up once; around an eighth is in the top ten. Material for sequencing was blood. Receptors originate from a female donor with papillary thyroid cancer or a benign thyroid nodule (not recorded which). Some clones in this sample may be carry-over from other donors' samples. The CDR3 runs from the conserved cysteine through the conserved F or W. The D gene is left open where the match is weak. Size is stated for part of the rows, as once, few or many counts, or as a class when the clone is expanded.

>TRBV20-1|TRBD2|medium-sized|TRBJ2-7
CSARRLAAMNEQYF
TGCAGTGCTAGACGCCTAGCGGCAATGAACGAGCAGTACTTC
>TRBV6-1|NA|NA|TRBJ1-1
CASSPTVNTEAFF
TGTGCCAGCAGCCCTACAGTGAACACTGAAGCTTTCTTT
>TRBV5-6|NA|many|TRBJ2-7
CASSLLADYEQYF
TGTGCCAGCAGCTTACTAGCCGACTACGAGCAGTACTTC
>TRBV6-2/TRBV6-3|TRBD1|many|TRBJ1-1
CASSYGTGWRNTEAFF
TGTGCCAGCAGTTACGGGACAGGTTGGAGGAACACTGAAGCTTTCTTT
>TRBV6-1|NA|medium-sized|TRBJ2-2
CAIRDKWGGGNTGELFF
TGTGCCATACGGGATAAGTGGGGGGGCGGCAACACCGGGGAGCTGTTTTTT
>TRBV6-1|TRBD1|medium-sized|TRBJ1-2
CASRRLSDRGSGYTF
TGTGCCAGCAGACGCCTTTCTGACAGGGGCTCTGGCTACACCTTC
>TRBV7-9|NA|many|TRBJ2-1
CASSRSYNEQFF
TGTGCCAGCTCACGCTCCTACAATGAGCAGTTCTTC
>TRBV3-2|NA|many|TRBJ1-3
CASRLPGQGRLSSGNTIYF
TGTGCCAGCAGGCTTCCGGGACAGGGGCGACTAAGCTCTGGAAACACCATATATTTT
>TRBV2|NA|many|TRBJ2-5
CASSEARTRETQYF
TGTGCCAGCAGTGAAGCACGGACCCGAGAGACCCAGTACTTC
>TRBV6-1|NA|few|TRBJ1-2
CASSETLYRDGGGYTF
TGTGCCAGCAGTGAAACTCTTTACAGGGACGGAGGTGGCTACACCTTC
>TRBV27|NA|medium-sized|TRBJ2-7
CASSLKQGGYEQYF
TGTGCCAGCAGTTTAAAACAGGGAGGCTACGAGCAGTACTTC
>TRBV20-1|NA|NA|TRBJ1-6
CSALEGRNNSPLHF
TGCAGTGCTCTGGAGGGGAGAAATAATTCACCCCTCCACTTT
>TRBV5-4|NA|many|TRBJ2-1
CASSQTGNNEQFF
TGTGCCAGCAGCCAAACAGGGAACAATGAGCAGTTCTTC
>TRBV15|NA|many|TRBJ1-4
CATSGPFETEGDEKLFF
TGTGCCACCAGCGGACCTTTTGAGACGGAAGGAGATGAAAAACTGTTTTTT
>TRBV9|TRBD1|NA|TRBJ1-2
CASSEAGGTSLLGYTF
TGTGCCAGCAGCGAGGCAGGGGGCACCTCTCTTCTAGGCTACACCTTC
>TRBV20-1|NA|many|TRBJ2-5
CSAQASQETQYF
TGCAGTGCTCAGGCGTCCCAAGAGACCCAGTACTTC
>TRBV5-4|NA|many|TRBJ2-7
CASSFGTLSSYEQYF
TGTGCCAGCAGCTTCGGGACTCTGAGCTCCTACGAGCAGTACTTC
>TRBV3-1|NA|many|TRBJ2-7
CASSRRSSYEQYF
TGTGCCAGCAGCCGACGGTCTTCCTACGAGCAGTACTTC
>TRBV11-3|NA|many|TRBJ1-2
CASSLSSTNGYTF
TGTGCCAGCAGCTTGTCCTCGACCAATGGCTACACCTTC
>TRBV24-1|TRBD1|NA|TRBJ2-2
CATSESGTGGDTGELFF
TGTGCCACCAGTGAATCCGGGACAGGGGGGGACACCGGGGAGCTGTTTTTT
>TRBV7-9|NA|NA|TRBJ2-7
CASSLVPWDEQYF
TGTGCCAGCAGCTTAGTTCCTTGGGACGAGCAGTACTTC
>TRBV11-2|NA|many|TRBJ1-1
CASSFFPAGANTEAFF
TGTGCCAGCAGCTTTTTCCCCGCAGGTGCCAACACTGAAGCTTTCTTT
>TRBV15|TRBD1|medium-sized|TRBJ2-5
CATSRGRGWETQYF
TGTGCCACCAGCAGAGGCAGGGGGTGGGAGACCCAGTACTTC
>TRBV6-1|NA|NA|TRBJ1-2
CATSFQSYGYTF
TGTGCCACCTCTTTCCAATCATACGGCTACACCTTC
>TRBV29-1|NA|many|TRBJ1-2
CSVEGIDGYTF
TGCAGCGTTGAGGGTATAGATGGCTACACCTTC
>TRBV4-2|TRBD1|many|TRBJ2-5
CASSPGARQGEETQYF
TGTGCCAGCAGCCCAGGGGCCCGACAGGGTGAAGAGACCCAGTACTTC
>TRBV5-5|NA|many|TRBJ2-5
CASSLGGTERETQYF
TGTGCCAGCAGCTTAGGCGGGACAGAGAGGGAGACCCAGTACTTC
>TRBV20-1|TRBD2|medium-sized|TRBJ2-2
CSARGSLNTGELFF
TGCAGTGCTCGCGGGAGCCTGAACACCGGGGAGCTGTTTTTT
>TRBV28|TRBD2|many|TRBJ2-5
CASSLAGVQETQYF
TGTGCCAGCAGTTTAGCGGGAGTTCAAGAGACCCAGTACTTC
>TRBV5-1|NA|medium-sized|TRBJ2-2
CASKEPSGELFF
TGCGCCAGCAAAGAGCCAAGCGGGGAGCTGTTTTTT
>TRBV20-1|NA|many|TRBJ1-2
CNARDLRTVYGYTF
TGCAATGCTAGAGACCTCCGGACAGTTTATGGCTACACCTTC
>TRBV10-3|NA|many|TRBJ2-1
CAISESGPTRRYNEQFF
TGTGCCATCAGTGAGTCGGGACCCACAAGACGTTACAATGAGCAGTTCTTC
>TRBV5-4|TRBD2|NA|TRBJ2-4
CASSLETSGSELAKNIQYF
TGTGCCAGCAGCTTGGAGACTAGCGGGAGTGAGTTAGCCAAAAACATTCAGTACTTC
>TRBV11-2|NA|once|TRBJ2-7
CASSELVASHQYF
TGTGCCAGCAGTGAGCTAGTGGCTAGTCACCAGTACTTC
>TRBV20-1|TRBD2|many|TRBJ2-5
CSAGLAGNQETQYF
TGCAGTGCAGGTCTAGCGGGTAATCAAGAGACCCAGTACTTC
>TRBV12-3/TRBV12-4|NA|NA|TRBJ1-1
CASSRFSWGSDTEAFF
TGTGCCAGCAGCCGCTTTTCATGGGGGAGTGACACTGAAGCTTTCTTT
>TRBV5-1|NA|many|TRBJ2-1
CASRASSSYNEQFF
TGCGCCAGCCGCGCTTCCAGCTCCTACAATGAGCAGTTCTTC
>TRBV20-1|NA|NA|TRBJ2-2
CSAKRPVAENTGELFF
TGCAGTGCTAAGAGGCCGGTAGCGGAGAACACCGGGGAGCTGTTTTTT
>TRBV30|TRBD1|NA|TRBJ2-5
CAWSVSQGAETQYF
TGTGCCTGGAGTGTCTCCCAGGGGGCGGAGACCCAGTACTTC
>TRBV2|NA|NA|TRBJ2-5
CANRRTQYQETQYF
TGTGCCAACAGGAGGACCCAGTACCAAGAGACCCAGTACTTC
>TRBV6-1|NA|medium-sized|TRBJ2-6
CASRWSSGANVLTF
TGTGCCAGCAGGTGGAGCTCTGGGGCCAACGTCCTGACTTTC
>TRBV7-2|TRBD1|NA|TRBJ2-2
CASSYGAGGTGELFF
TGTGCCAGCAGCTATGGGGCAGGGGGCACCGGGGAGCTGTTTTTT
>TRBV6-2/TRBV6-3|TRBD1|few|TRBJ1-1
CASSLGQGKPEAFF
TGTGCCAGCAGTTTGGGACAGGGGAAACCTGAAGCTTTCTTT